The rows below give T cell receptor beta chains drawn from one sample of a study of T-cell reconstitution after alpha-beta-depleted transplantation in children. TCRdb passed the PCR reads through MiXCR, listing each CDR3 protein once. The sample lists around 580,000 distinct CDR3 sequences, 23% seen once, with 14% in the top ten. Sequences were derived from PBMCs, mostly from graft donor cells, sampled 360 days after TCRalphabeta/CD19-depleted stem cell transplant. The receptors stem from a boy under two years old who had a stem cell transplant for acute myeloid leukemia, so the T cells may come from the graft donor. Each CDR3 is given with its conserved first and last residue. The D gene is left open where the match is weak. Size tells how often a clone was seen (once, few, many) or the class of an expanded clone, and some rows leave it out.

V gene,clone size,D gene,CDR3 length,J gene,CDR3 protein,CDR3 DNA
TRBV29-1,few,NA,13,TRBJ1-1,CSVPGDALYEAFF,TGCAGCGTCCCAGGGGATGCCCTATATGAAGCTTTCTTT
TRBV27,many,TRBD2,19,TRBJ2-3,CASSLFPGLAGGPSDTQYF,TGTGCCAGCAGTTTATTTCCGGGACTAGCGGGGGGGCCCTCAGATACGCAGTATTTT
TRBV7-2,once,TRBD1,14,TRBJ2-7,CASSFYRGRYEQYF,TGTGCCAGCAGCTTTTACAGGGGGCGCTACGAGCAGTACTTC
TRBV5-1,NA,NA,14,TRBJ1-2,CASSLEVTGLGYTF,TGCGCCAGCAGCTTGGAAGTCACAGGGTTGGGCTACACCTTC
TRBV7-7,NA,TRBD1,15,TRBJ2-5,CASSRSGTGLETQYF,TGTGCCAGCAGCAGGTCTGGGACAGGGTTGGAGACCCAGTACTTC
TRBV7-2,NA,TRBD2,16,TRBJ2-5,CASSVTSGANQETQYF,TGTGCCAGCAGCGTCACTAGCGGGGCGAACCAAGAGACCCAGTACTTC
TRBV6-1,many,NA,14,TRBJ2-3,CASSLSSGEDTQYF,TGTGCCAGCAGTCTCTCCTCAGGGGAAGATACGCAGTATTTT
TRBV20-1,NA,TRBD1,13,TRBJ2-4,CSASRTGKNIQYF,TGCAGTGCGTCCAGGACAGGCAAAAACATTCAGTACTTC
TRBV12-5,NA,NA,14,TRBJ2-7,CASGLAGHPYEQYF,TGTGCTAGTGGTTTGGCGGGACATCCCTACGAGCAGTACTTC
TRBV20-1,NA,NA,14,TRBJ1-4,CSARDPLTNEKLFF,TGCAGTGCTAGAGACCCACTAACTAATGAAAAACTGTTTTTT
TRBV27,NA,NA,14,TRBJ2-1,CASSWWGAGSEQFF,TGTGCCAGCAGCTGGTGGGGGGCGGGGAGTGAGCAGTTCTTC
TRBV28,NA,NA,17,TRBJ1-1,CASSFSFGRVVDTEAFF,TGTGCCAGCAGTTTCTCCTTCGGTCGTGTAGTAGACACTGAAGCTTTCTTT
TRBV7-3,many,NA,16,TRBJ2-1,CASSPTFKPTYNEQFF,TGTGCCAGCAGCCCCACTTTTAAACCGACCTACAATGAGCAGTTCTTC
TRBV7-9,NA,NA,14,TRBJ2-1,CASSLVQGSREQFF,TGTGCCAGCAGCTTAGTACAGGGAAGCCGTGAGCAGTTCTTC
TRBV5-5,NA,TRBD1,15,TRBJ2-3,CASSHRGPSTDTQYF,TGTGCCAGCAGCCACAGGGGGCCCAGCACAGATACGCAGTATTTT
TRBV20-1,many,TRBD1,17,TRBJ2-2,CSARLPDGTGGNGELFF,TGCAGTGCTAGACTTCCGGACGGGACAGGGGGCAACGGGGAGCTGTTTTTT
TRBV21-1,NA,NA,14,TRBJ2-1,CASKPSGRNNEQFF,TGTGCCAGCAAACCTAGCGGGCGGAACAATGAGCAGTTCTTC
TRBV24-1,NA,NA,12,TRBJ2-1,CATSDPQTEQFF,TGTGCCACCAGTGATCCCCAGACAGAGCAGTTCTTC
TRBV12-3/TRBV12-4,NA,TRBD1,13,TRBJ2-1,CASSEQGPNEQFF,TGTGCCAGCAGTGAACAGGGGCCGAATGAGCAGTTCTTC
TRBV15,many,NA,15,TRBJ2-1,CATSRDPQGLNEQFF,TGTGCCACCAGCAGAGATCCCCAAGGCCTCAATGAGCAGTTCTTC
TRBV5-1,NA,NA,16,TRBJ1-1,CASSLAVGQGNTEAFF,TGCGCCAGCAGCTTGGCCGTCGGTCAGGGTAACACTGAAGCTTTCTTT
TRBV11-2,NA,NA,15,TRBJ2-7,CASSLAGAASYEQYF,TGTGCCAGCAGCTTAGCCGGGGCAGCCTCCTACGAGCAGTACTTC
TRBV20-1,few,TRBD1,14,TRBJ2-5,CSARRTGVMETQYF,TGCAGTGCTAGACGGACAGGGGTGATGGAGACCCAGTACTTC
TRBV27,NA,NA,12,TRBJ2-1,CASRRGWDEQFF,TGTGCCAGCAGGCGCGGGTGGGATGAGCAGTTCTTC
TRBV12-3/TRBV12-4,many,NA,13,TRBJ2-5,CASSLQGKETQYF,TGTGCCAGCAGTCTCCAGGGGAAAGAGACCCAGTACTTC
TRBV12-3/TRBV12-4,few,NA,17,TRBJ1-5,CASSSSRQTYSNQPQHF,TGTGCCAGCAGTTCCTCACGACAGACATATAGCAATCAGCCCCAGCATTTT
TRBV29-1,few,NA,11,TRBJ2-7,CSASLYMEQYF,TGCAGCGCGTCCCTCTACATGGAGCAGTACTTC
TRBV29-1,many,TRBD1,13,TRBJ1-6,CSVATGGNSPLHF,TGCAGCGTTGCGACAGGGGGGAATTCACCCCTCCACTTT
TRBV6-5,NA,TRBD1,19,TRBJ2-1,CASSYDRGLGAISYNEQFF,TGTGCCAGCAGTTACGACAGGGGTTTAGGCGCCATCTCCTACAATGAGCAGTTCTTC
TRBV29-1,many,NA,11,TRBJ2-1,CSVDRANEQFF,TGCAGCGTTGACAGGGCAAATGAGCAGTTCTTC
TRBV9,NA,TRBD1,16,TRBJ2-1,CASSVGRGPSYNEQFF,TGTGCCAGCAGCGTAGGCAGGGGGCCCTCCTACAATGAGCAGTTCTTC
TRBV18,few,NA,15,TRBJ2-1,CASSLSQGSYNEQFF,TGTGCCAGCTCACTCTCACAGGGATCCTACAATGAGCAGTTCTTC
TRBV4-3,NA,TRBD2,14,TRBJ2-1,CASSPGTNVNEQFF,TGCGCCAGCAGCCCGGGGACTAACGTCAATGAGCAGTTCTTC
TRBV20-1,many,NA,11,TRBJ2-5,CSASAVETQYF,TGCAGTGCTTCCGCGGTGGAGACCCAGTACTTC
TRBV6-5,NA,NA,14,TRBJ2-3,CASSYDPSTDTQYF,TGTGCCAGCAGTTACGACCCTAGCACAGATACGCAGTATTTT
TRBV15,NA,NA,16,TRBJ2-3,CATSRDPWIRTDTQYF,TGTGCCACCAGCAGAGATCCGTGGATCCGTACAGATACGCAGTATTTT
TRBV21-1,NA,NA,16,TRBJ1-5,CARGGTGEAPNQPQHF,TGTGCCAGGGGGGGGACAGGGGAAGCCCCCAATCAGCCCCAGCATTTT
TRBV20-1,many,NA,10,TRBJ1-4,CSARNEKLFF,TGCAGTGCCAGAAATGAAAAACTGTTTTTT
TRBV12-3/TRBV12-4,few,TRBD2,16,TRBJ2-3,CASSYGLAGGPDTQYF,TGTGCCAGCAGCTATGGACTAGCGGGGGGGCCTGATACGCAGTATTTT
TRBV6-6,few,NA,11,TRBJ1-5,CASRGDQPQHF,TGTGCCAGCAGGGGCGATCAGCCCCAGCATTTT
TRBV28,NA,TRBD2,15,TRBJ2-5,CASSVPGLRQETQYF,TGTGCCAGCAGTGTTCCGGGACTAAGACAAGAGACCCAGTACTTC
TRBV3-1,NA,TRBD1,21,TRBJ2-5,CASSQEDRDHQRGAIQETQYF,TGTGCCAGCAGCCAAGAGGACAGGGACCACCAGAGGGGGGCCATCCAAGAGACCCAGTACTTC
TRBV4-3,NA,NA,15,TRBJ1-2,CASSQDGDRRYGYTF,TGCGCCAGCAGCCAAGATGGTGACAGACGGTATGGCTACACCTTC
TRBV28,NA,TRBD1,14,TRBJ2-5,CAKPGQVATRAQYF,TGTGCCAAACCGGGACAGGTAGCCACTAGAGCCCAGTACTTC
TRBV20-1,NA,NA,15,TRBJ1-1,CSARVNSMGNTEAFF,TGCAGTGCTAGAGTAAACTCGATGGGGAACACTGAAGCTTTCTTT
TRBV5-1,many,TRBD2,18,TRBJ2-1,CASSPLTSGGAWYNEQFF,TGCGCCAGCAGCCCCCTGACTAGCGGGGGGGCGTGGTACAATGAGCAGTTCTTC
TRBV6-5,many,NA,12,TRBJ1-2,CASGIIGYGYTF,TGTGCCAGCGGGATCATAGGGTATGGCTACACCTTC
TRBV12-3/TRBV12-4,NA,NA,14,TRBJ1-4,CASSWGQRWEKLFF,TGTGCCAGCAGTTGGGGGCAGAGGTGGGAAAAACTGTTTTTT
TRBV4-3,once,NA,17,TRBJ2-1,CASSLTPGDHSYNEQFF,TGCGCCAGCAGCCTTACGCCGGGGGACCACTCCTACAATGAGCAGTTCTTC
TRBV7-2,NA,NA,14,TRBJ1-1,CASSLAGTSTEAFF,TGTGCCAGCAGCTTAGCGGGGACAAGCACTGAAGCTTTCTTT
TRBV12-3/TRBV12-4,NA,NA,13,TRBJ2-7,CASSFANRSEQYF,TGTGCCAGCAGTTTCGCTAACCGGAGCGAGCAGTACTTC
TRBV20-1,NA,NA,13,TRBJ1-1,CSAGGQLDTEAFF,TGCAGTGCTGGGGGACAACTAGACACTGAAGCTTTCTTT
TRBV20-1,few,TRBD2,16,TRBJ2-1,CSAREGLAGTYNEQFF,TGCAGTGCTAGAGAGGGACTAGCGGGGACCTACAATGAGCAGTTCTTC
TRBV3-1,few,NA,17,TRBJ1-3,CASSQALRNRPGNTIYF,TGTGCCAGCAGCCAAGCGCTGAGGAATAGGCCTGGAAACACCATATATTTT
TRBV5-1,few,NA,12,TRBJ2-3,CASSFKGDTQYF,TGCGCCAGCAGCTTTAAAGGGGATACGCAGTATTTT